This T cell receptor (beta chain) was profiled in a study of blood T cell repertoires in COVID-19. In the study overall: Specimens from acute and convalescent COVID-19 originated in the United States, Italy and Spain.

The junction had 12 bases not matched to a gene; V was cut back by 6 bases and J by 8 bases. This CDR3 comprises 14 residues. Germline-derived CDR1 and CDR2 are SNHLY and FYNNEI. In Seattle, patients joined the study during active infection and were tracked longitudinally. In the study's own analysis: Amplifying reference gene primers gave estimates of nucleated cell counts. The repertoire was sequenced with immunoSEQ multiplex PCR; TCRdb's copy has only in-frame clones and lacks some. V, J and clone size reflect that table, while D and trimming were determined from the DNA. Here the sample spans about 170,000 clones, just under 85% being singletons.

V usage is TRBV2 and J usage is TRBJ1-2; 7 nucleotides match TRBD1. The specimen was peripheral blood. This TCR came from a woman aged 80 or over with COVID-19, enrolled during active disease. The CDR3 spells CASRRDSLRKGYTF. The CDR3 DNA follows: TGTGCCAGCAGGCGGGACAGCCTACGGAAAGGCTACACCTTC.